The text below deals with one TCR beta chain. V was shortened by 5 bases and J by 8 bases, with 19 bases between the two germline ends. The germline V gene has CDR1 MNHEY and CDR2 SMNVEV (reference sequence). This CDR3 is built from 16 residues. These data originate in a study of blood T cell repertoires in COVID-19. Study details: Specimens from acute and convalescent COVID-19 originated in the United States, Italy and Spain. T cells, B-cell-depleted T cells, or PBMCs supplied cDNA or gDNA.

Source study methods: Amplified reference gene primers provided the basis for estimating nucleated cell counts. Assay used: immunoSEQ multiplex PCR; TCRdb lists only in-frame clones, some missing. The V and J calls and the clone size are those of that table, but D and trimming were determined from the DNA. Of 200,000 or so clones in the sample, just over 85% were seen once. Sequences were obtained from peripheral blood. This rearrangement joins TRBV27 to TRBJ1-6, with a weak D call TRBD1 (6 bases). The TCR sequence derives from a man between 50 and 59 years old with acute or convalescent COVID-19. CDR3 nucleotide sequence: TGTGCCAGCAGTCCGTCCGGGGGGGGCTTGTATTCACCCCTCCACTTT. Its protein is CASSPSGGGLYSPLHF.